This T cell receptor (beta chain) was obtained from a study of OX40 agonist ivuxolimab in advanced cancers. Findings and caveats of the study: Certain nonresponding patients likewise had low normalized T-cell clonal expansion. Not determined was the antigen specificity of the expanded peripheral T cells.

Regarding this clone: Its antigen is undetermined.

Sequenced by immunoSEQ multiplex PCR; TCRdb stores in-frame clones only, minus some. The sample has some 100,000 clones, 90% to 95% seen once. This CDR3 is built from 15 residues. The germline V gene has CDR1 SNHLY and CDR2 FYNNEI. With V trimmed by 5 bases and J by 8 bases, 8 bases remained unmatched. The receptor comes from an adult with an advanced solid tumor such as melanoma, head and neck, liver or kidney cancer. This chain connects TRBV2 to TRBJ2-1; the match to TRBD2 covers 11 bases. The sample was CD4+ or CD8+ T cells sorted from blood, taken in a trial of the OX40 agonist ivuxolimab. The CDR3 nucleotides read TGTGCCAGCAGTCTATTAGCGGGAGGGGGGCATGAGCAGTTCTTC. Translated: CASSLLAGGGHEQFF.